This T cell receptor (beta chain) was captured by sequencing in a study of cytomegalovirus exposure and HLA in healthy donors. Whole-study results and caveats: Earlier results showed most TCR beta V segments being productive about 87% or about 30% of the time. Because they were indistinguishable, some V segments, including TRBV6-2 and TRBV6-3, were excluded.

The study ran its PCR with 60 Vbeta and 13 Jbeta primers. The table came from immunoSEQ multiplex PCR; TCRdb's copy has only in-frame clones and leaves some out. Among about 85,000 clones listed, about 80% were seen once. V was cut by 0 bases and J by 1 base, with 12 bases left in between. Per the germline V gene, CDR1 is GTSNPN and CDR2 is SVGIG (reference sequence). The CDR3 is 15 residues long. As for this clone: Its antigen is currently unknown.

The sample consisted of PBMCs. The chain recombines TRBV30 with TRBJ1-1; the D gene is possibly TRBD1 (5 bases). This TCR was recovered from a woman aged 45-59 years in good health and CMV-seropositive. The CDR3 bases are TGTGCCTGGAGTGTACTCCGGGGGACGAACACTGAAGCTTTCTTT. Translation gives CAWSVLRGTNTEAFF.